A single sample is the source of the 29 T cell receptor beta chains below, sequenced in a study of blood T cell repertoires in COVID-19. Profiling relied on immunoSEQ multiplex PCR, and the TCRdb table lists in-frame clones only, not all of them. In the table there are tens of thousands of clones, about 80% of which are singletons. Sequenced sample: peripheral blood. The origin of the receptors is a man in his fifties or sixties with acute or convalescent COVID-19.

This clone was counted between two and nine times. The chain links TRBV27 to TRBJ2-7, with D possibly being TRBD1 (6 bases). Trimming pared 6 bases from V and 3 bases from J, leaving 21 bases between. CDR1 is MNHEY and CDR2 is SMNVEV in the germline V gene (reference sequence). This CDR3 contains 16 residues. The CDR3 bases are TGTGCCAGCAGCCCGACCCAGGAGACAGGAATCTACGAGCAGTACTTC. Encoded protein: CASSPTQETGIYEQYF.

V and J are TRBV3-1 (or the pseudogene TRBV3-2) and TRBJ1-5, with D possibly being TRBD1 (5 bases). CDR1 is LGHDT, CDR2 YNNKEL, per germline (reference sequence). Trimming cost V 0 bases and J 4 bases, with 13 bases left between them. The CDR3 consists of 16 residues. CDR3 loop: CASSQDWTGDNQPQHF. CDR3 nucleotide sequence: TGTGCCAGCAGCCAAGATTGGACGGGGGATAATCAGCCCCAGCATTTT.

DNA for the CDR3: TGTGCCAGCAGCCCTCCAACCCTGGAGAGGGAGCAGTACTTC. Residues: CASSPPTLEREQYF. The V and J genes are TRBV13 and TRBJ2-7; D not resolved. Germline V gene sequence: CDR1 PRHDT, CDR2 FYEKMQ (reference sequence). V shed 5 bases and J shed 7 bases, with 18 bases lying between them. There are 14 residues in the CDR3. Based on the CDR3 plus reference TRBV13 and TRBJ2-7, the full variable domain is AAGVIQSPRHLIKEKRETATLKCYPIPRHDTVYWYQQGPGQDPQFLISFYEKMQSDKGSIPDRFSAQQFSDYHSELNMSSLELGDSALYFCASSPPTLEREQYFGPGTRLTVT.

The chain recombines TRBV12-3 or TRBV12-4 with TRBJ2-7; no firm D call. Trimming took 6 bases from V and 3 from J, leaving 6 bases between them. The CDR3 sequence is 11 residues long. CDR3: CASSRFYEQYF. Written as DNA, the CDR3 is TGTGCCAGCAGCCGGTTCTACGAGCAGTACTTC.

CDR3 protein: CASSPDRGQNIQYF. The DNA of the CDR3 is TGTGCCAGCTCACCAGACAGGGGGCAAAACATTCAGTACTTC. V is TRBV18 and J is TRBJ2-4; 10 nucleotides agree with TRBD1. V shed 2 bases, J shed 5 bases, and the junction held 0 bases outside the gene matches. The CDR3 totals 14 residues. Germline loops: CDR1 KGHSH, CDR2 LQKENI.

The count of this clone is one. CDR3 sequence (DNA): TGTGCCAGCAGAAAACAGGGGGCGAACACTGAAGCTTTCTTT. Protein product: CASRKQGANTEAFF. This chain links TRBV7-3 with TRBJ1-1, with 9 bases fitting TRBD1. CDR1 and CDR2 (germline): SGHTA, FQGTGA. The V segment lost 6 bases and the J segment 1 base; nucleotides outside the gene matches: 3. The CDR3 extends over 14 amino acids.

The V and J genes are TRBV19 and TRBJ1-3; D remains ambiguous. The CDR3 contains 14 residues. V lost 8 bases, J lost 3 bases, and 14 bases lay in between. CDR1 and CDR2 from the germline V gene are LNHDA and SQIVND (reference sequence). The DNA of the CDR3 is TGTGCCAGTTCCTCCGAGACACATGGAAACACCATATATTTT. Amino acid sequence: CASSSETHGNTIYF.

The DNA of the CDR3 is TGTGCCTGGAGTGAACAGGGTGGGGGAAAACTGTTTTTT. The encoded protein is CAWSEQGGGKLFF. This sequence joins TRBV30 and TRBJ1-4, with a weak D call TRBD1 (6 bases). This CDR3 is built from 13 residues. Trimming cost V 1 base and J 10 bases, with 13 bases left between them. The germline gives CDR1 GTSNPN, CDR2 SVGIG (reference sequence).

The rearrangement links TRBV28 to TRBJ1-2; 8 positions agree with TRBD1. CDR1 is MDHEN, CDR2 SYDVKM, per germline. Trimming at V came to 4 bases and at J to 3 bases, leaving 22 bases not matched to a gene. The CDR3 extends over 20 amino acids. The CDR3 region has the DNA TGTGCCAGCAGTTCACTACCCGATTTTGGACAGGGACCTTATTACTATGGCTACACCTTC. It specifies CASSSLPDFGQGPYYYGYTF.

The gene calls are TRBV19 and TRBJ2-5, with 8 bases fitting TRBD1. The germline gives CDR1 LNHDA, CDR2 SQIVND (reference sequence). The V segment lost 1 base and the J segment 5 bases; nucleotides outside the gene matches: 6. The CDR3 has 15 residues. CDR3 in amino acids: CASSIGAGGGETQYF. The CDR3 bases are TGTGCCAGTAGTATAGGGGCAGGGGGCGGTGAGACCCAGTACTTC.

The chain has TRBV10-3 and TRBJ1-3; no firm D call. The V and J ends lost 6 bases and 0 bases respectively, with 12 bases between them. The CDR3 length is 15 residues. Germline V gene sequence: CDR1 ENHRY, CDR2 SYGVKD. In DNA form, the CDR3 reads TGTGCCATCAGGCGACCGGGGAGCTCTGGAAACACCATATATTTT. Translated: CAIRRPGSSGNTIYF.

This clone was seen just once. Germline is not matched at one junction end, which may reflect a read error. The V call is TRBV5-6, the J call TRBJ1-5; D is perhaps TRBD1 (6 bases). Germline assignment: CDR1 SGHDT and CDR2 YYEEEE. CDR3 length: 15 residues. CDR3 DNA sequence: TGTGCCCGCAGCTTGGGGGGGGGCTCAAGGGAGCCCCAGCATTTT. As protein: CARSLGGGSREPQHF.

This chain links TRBV9 with TRBJ1-3; TRBD1 matches at 8 bases. CDR1 is SGDLS and CDR2 is YYNGEE in the germline V gene. The CDR3 contains 14 residues. Unmatched junction bases numbered 1, after V lost 0 bases and J lost 5 bases. CDR3 nucleotide sequence: TGTGCCAGCAGCGTAGGGACAGGGCGAAACACCATATATTTT. It translates to CASSVGTGRNTIYF.

The chain has TRBV4-1 and TRBJ1-5; no reliable D call. This CDR3 comprises 13 residues. V lost 0 bases, J lost 7 bases, and 7 bases lay in between. CDR1 and CDR2 from the germline V gene are MGHRA and YSYEKL. CDR3 loop: CASSQDRYQPQHF. DNA for the CDR3: TGCGCCAGCAGCCAAGATAGATACCAGCCCCAGCATTTT.

This sequence joins TRBV4-2 and TRBJ2-1, with D perhaps matching TRBD2 (7 bases). Trimming pared 3 bases from V and 4 bases from J, leaving 19 bases between. CDR3 length: 17 amino acids. Germline V CDR1 and CDR2: LGHNA, YNFKEQ. CDR3: CASSQEGGDSEYNEQFF. As DNA, the CDR3 is TGTGCCAGCAGCCAGGAGGGGGGGGACTCCGAATACAATGAGCAGTTCTTC.

V usage is TRBV2 and J usage is TRBJ1-1; D might be TRBD1 (6 bases). CDR3 size: 13 residues. Deletions cut 3 bases from V and 6 bases from J, with 11 bases between. Per germline, CDR1 SNHLY and CDR2 FYNNEI. The CDR3 is CASSDSGASEAFF. CDR3 coding DNA: TGTGCCAGCAGTGATTCAGGGGCCTCTGAAGCTTTCTTT.

The V call is TRBV7-8, the J call TRBJ1-5; 9 nucleotides line up with TRBD1. The CDR3 spans 15 residues. CDR1 and CDR2 (germline): SGHVS, FQNEAQ. The ends lost 3 bases at V and 9 bases at J; junction bases unmatched: 9. The CDR3 DNA follows: TGTGCCAGCAGCTTGGGCGGGACAGGGCTTTCGCCCCAGCATTTT. Translating it yields CASSLGGTGLSPQHF.

This chain joins TRBV7-2 and TRBJ1-6; unclear D gene. Looked up from germline, CDR1 is SGHTA and CDR2 is FQGNSA. The CDR3 contains 15 residues. Trimming stripped 3 bases from V and 5 bases from J, with 11 bases between. The CDR3 spells CASSLSQINNSPLHF. The CDR3 nucleotides are TGTGCCAGCAGCTTGAGTCAAATTAATAATTCACCCCTCCACTTT.

This clone was recorded only once. The V call is TRBV10-3, the J call TRBJ1-1, with D tentatively TRBD1 (5 bases). Germline lookup yields CDR1 ENHRY and CDR2 SYGVKD. V lost 4 bases to trimming and J lost 1 base, with 10 bases between them. This CDR3 contains 14 residues. The CDR3 DNA reads as TGTGCCATCAGTGGCGGGACGAGGAACACTGAAGCTTTCTTT. Translating gives CAISGGTRNTEAFF.

V usage is TRBV30 and J usage is TRBJ1-3, with D unclear. This CDR3 spans 14 amino acids. The V and J ends lost 0 bases and 6 bases respectively, with 12 bases between them. The germline CDR1 and CDR2 sequences are GTSNPN and SVGIG (reference sequence). CDR3 nucleotide sequence: TGTGCCTGGAGTGTAGGCACGGCGGAAAACACCATATATTTT. Its translation: CAWSVGTAENTIYF.

By frequency in the sample, this clone is medium-sized. The gene calls are TRBV7-9 and TRBJ1-3; TRBD1 is a possible D gene (5 bases). V lost 5 bases and J lost 4, with 18 bases in between. The CDR3 totals 16 residues. The germline gives CDR1 SEHNR, CDR2 FQNEAQ (reference sequence). The DNA of the CDR3 is TGTGCCAGCAGCAGCGGGACCCTCCGGGGGGGAAACACCATATATTTT. It is translated as CASSSGTLRGGNTIYF.

The chain is built from TRBV7-3 and TRBJ2-1; TRBD1 matches at 8 bases. V shed 6 bases and J 7 bases; nucleotides not matched to a gene: 11. Germline assignment: CDR1 SGHTA and CDR2 FQGTGA. This CDR3 is 15 amino acids long. CDR3 DNA sequence: TGTGCCAGCAGGAATGGACAGGGCCCTATGAATGAGCAGTTCTTC. Amino acids: CASRNGQGPMNEQFF.

The V and J genes are TRBV5-5 and TRBJ2-7; D is undetermined. Trimming stripped 4 bases from V and 1 base from J, with 3 bases between. The CDR3 is 11 residues long. Germline CDR1 and CDR2: SGHKS and YYEKEE (reference sequence). CDR3: CASSPSYEQYF. CDR3 DNA sequence: TGTGCCAGCAGCCCTTCCTACGAGCAGTACTTC. Filled out from reference TRBV5-5 and TRBJ2-7, the complete variable domain reads DAGVTQSPTHLIKTRGQQVTLRCSPISGHKSVSWYQQVLGQGPQFIFQYYEKEERGRGNFPDRFSARQFPNYSSELNVNALLLGDSALYLCASSPSYEQYFGPGTRLTVT.

This clone occurred a few times. This rearrangement joins TRBV9 to TRBJ2-1; 9 nucleotides line up with TRBD1. Germline V gives CDR1 SGDLS, CDR2 YYNGEE. The CDR3 length is 16 residues. The V gene end was trimmed by 4 bases and the J gene end by 10 bases; junction bases not matched to a gene: 15. The CDR3 loop reads CASSHSRDRDFREQFF. The CDR3 nucleotides read TGTGCCAGCAGCCATTCCCGGGACAGGGATTTTCGGGAGCAGTTCTTC. The variable domain in full, with the rest retrieved from reference TRBV9 and TRBJ2-1, is DSGVTQTPKHLITATGQRVTLRCSPRSGDLSVYWYQQSLDQGLQFLIQYYNGEERAKGNILERFSAQQFPDLHSELNLSSLELGDSALYFCASSHSRDRDFREQFFGPGTRLTVL.

The chain employs TRBV29-1 and TRBJ2-5; 15 bases agree with TRBD2. The germline CDR1 and CDR2 sequences are SQVTM and ANQGSEA. The CDR3 runs to 17 residues. The V and J ends lost 7 bases and 5 bases, in that order; junction bases with no gene match: 14. CDR3 sequence reads: CSAGGLAGGVVPETQYF. The DNA of the CDR3 is TGCAGCGCTGGAGGACTAGCGGGGGGGGTCGTACCCGAGACCCAGTACTTC.

V and J are TRBV10-3 and TRBJ2-3; 8 nucleotides line up with TRBD2. The CDR3 has 15 amino acids. CDR1 and CDR2 from the germline V gene are ENHRY and SYGVKD. V dropped 0 bases and J dropped 4; count of bases not matched to a gene: 3. CDR3 nucleotides: TGTGCCATCAGTGAGTCTCTAGCGGGCTCAGATACGCAGTATTTT. Translated: CAISESLAGSDTQYF.

The chain uses TRBV6-5 and TRBJ1-2; D perhaps matches TRBD1 (6 bases). The CDR3 loop spans 15 amino acids. V was cut by 3 bases and J by 4 bases, with 15 bases left in between. Germline loops: CDR1 MNHEY, CDR2 SVGAGI. The CDR3 sequence is CASSYNGGAGYGYTF. CDR3 DNA: TGTGCCAGCAGTTATAATGGGGGCGCAGGCTATGGCTACACCTTC.

The rearrangement links TRBV4-1 to TRBJ2-7, with a weak D call TRBD2 (6 bases). The germline gives CDR1 MGHRA, CDR2 YSYEKL. V lost 4 bases, J lost 5 bases, and 9 bases lay in between. The CDR3 is 12 residues long. The CDR3 DNA follows: TGCGCCAGCAGCCCTCCGGGAGACGAGCAGTACTTC. This translates into CASSPPGDEQYF.

The J gene is TRBJ2-1, the V gene TRBV6-5; 10 nucleotides agree with TRBD1. Germline loops: CDR1 MNHEY, CDR2 SVGAGI. After removal of 2 bases from V and 4 bases from J, the junction contained 2 bases not matched to a gene. The CDR3 has 15 residues. CDR3 DNA sequence: TGTGCCAGCAGTTACGAGGACAGGGGGTACAATGAGCAGTTCTTC. Amino acid sequence: CASSYEDRGYNEQFF.